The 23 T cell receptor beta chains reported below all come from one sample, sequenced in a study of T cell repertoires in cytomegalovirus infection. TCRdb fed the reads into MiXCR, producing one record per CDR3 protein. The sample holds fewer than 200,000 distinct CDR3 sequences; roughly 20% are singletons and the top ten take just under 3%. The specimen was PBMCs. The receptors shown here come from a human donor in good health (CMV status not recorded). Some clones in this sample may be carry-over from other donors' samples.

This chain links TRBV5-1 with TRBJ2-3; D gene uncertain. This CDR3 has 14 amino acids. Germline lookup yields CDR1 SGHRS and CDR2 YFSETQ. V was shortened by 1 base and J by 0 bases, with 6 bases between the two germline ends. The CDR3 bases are TGCGCCAGCAGCTTGACACCTAGCACAGATACGCAGTATTTT. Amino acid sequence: CASSLTPSTDTQYF.

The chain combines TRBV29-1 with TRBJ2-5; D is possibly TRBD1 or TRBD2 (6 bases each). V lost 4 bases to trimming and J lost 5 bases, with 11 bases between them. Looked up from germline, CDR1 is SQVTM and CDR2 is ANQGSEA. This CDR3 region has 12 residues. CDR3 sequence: CSVVGGEETQYF. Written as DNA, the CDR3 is TGCAGCGTTGTGGGGGGCGAGGAGACCCAGTACTTC.

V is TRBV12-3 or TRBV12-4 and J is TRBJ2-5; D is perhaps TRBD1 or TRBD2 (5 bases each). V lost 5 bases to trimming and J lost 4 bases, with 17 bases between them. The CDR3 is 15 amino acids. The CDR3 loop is CASSPGTQDGETQYF. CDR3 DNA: TGTGCCAGCAGTCCCGGGACCCAGGACGGAGAGACCCAGTACTTC.

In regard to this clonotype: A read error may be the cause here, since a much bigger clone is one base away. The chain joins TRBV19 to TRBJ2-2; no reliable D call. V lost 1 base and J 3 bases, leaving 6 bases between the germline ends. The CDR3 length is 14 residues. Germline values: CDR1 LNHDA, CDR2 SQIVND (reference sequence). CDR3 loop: CASSIVVDTGELFF. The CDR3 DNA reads TGTGCCAGTAGTATAGTAGTGGACACCGGGGAGCTGTTTTTT.

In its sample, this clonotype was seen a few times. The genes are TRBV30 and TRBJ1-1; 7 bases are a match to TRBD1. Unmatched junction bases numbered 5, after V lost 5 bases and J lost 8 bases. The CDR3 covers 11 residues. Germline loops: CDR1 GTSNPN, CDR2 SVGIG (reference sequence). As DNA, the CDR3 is TGTGCCTGGGGGAGACAGGGCGAAGCTTTCTTT. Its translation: CAWGRQGEAFF.

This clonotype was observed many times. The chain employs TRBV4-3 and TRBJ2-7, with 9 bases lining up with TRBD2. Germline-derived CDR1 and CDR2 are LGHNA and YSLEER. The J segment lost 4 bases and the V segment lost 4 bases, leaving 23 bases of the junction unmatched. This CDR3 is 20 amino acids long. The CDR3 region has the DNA TGCGCCAGCAGCCGGGGCCACACAGCAAACTCCGGGACTAGCTCGTACGAGCAGTACTTC. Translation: CASSRGHTANSGTSSYEQYF.

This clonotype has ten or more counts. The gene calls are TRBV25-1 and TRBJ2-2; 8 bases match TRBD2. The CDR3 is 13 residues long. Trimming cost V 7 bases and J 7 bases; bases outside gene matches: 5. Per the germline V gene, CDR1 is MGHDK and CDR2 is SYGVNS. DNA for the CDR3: TGTGCCAGCACCCATAGCGGGAACGGGGAGCTGTTTTTT. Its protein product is CASTHSGNGELFF.

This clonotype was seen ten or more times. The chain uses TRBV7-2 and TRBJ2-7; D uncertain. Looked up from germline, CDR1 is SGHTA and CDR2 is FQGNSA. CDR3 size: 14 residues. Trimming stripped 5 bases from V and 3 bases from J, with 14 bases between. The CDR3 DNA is TGTGCCAGCAGCCGAATTCAGGCCTACTACGAGCAGTACTTC. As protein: CASSRIQAYYEQYF.

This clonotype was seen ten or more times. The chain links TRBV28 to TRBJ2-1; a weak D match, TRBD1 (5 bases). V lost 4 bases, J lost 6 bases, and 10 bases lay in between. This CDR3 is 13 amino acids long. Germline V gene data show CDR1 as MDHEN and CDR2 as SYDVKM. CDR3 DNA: TGTGCCAGCAGTTCCGGACAAGTCAATGAGCAGTTCTTC. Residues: CASSSGQVNEQFF.

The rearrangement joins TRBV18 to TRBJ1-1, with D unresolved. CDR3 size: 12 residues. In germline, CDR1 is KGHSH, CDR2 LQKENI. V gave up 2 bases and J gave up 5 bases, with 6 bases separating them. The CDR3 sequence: CASSPAGTEAFF. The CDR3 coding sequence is TGTGCCAGCTCACCAGCGGGGACTGAAGCTTTCTTT.

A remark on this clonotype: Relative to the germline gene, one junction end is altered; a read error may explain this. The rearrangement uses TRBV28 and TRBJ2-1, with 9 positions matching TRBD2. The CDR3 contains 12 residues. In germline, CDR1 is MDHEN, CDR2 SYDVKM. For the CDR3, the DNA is TGTGCCAGCAGTACTGCCGGGACTAGCCGATCCTTC. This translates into CASSTAGTSRSF. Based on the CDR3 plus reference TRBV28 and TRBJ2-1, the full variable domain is DVKVTQSSRYLVKRTGEKVFLECVQDMDHENMFWYRQDPGLGLRLIYFSYDVKMKEKGDIPEGYSVSREKKERFSLILESASTNQTSMYLCASSTAGTSRSFGPGTRLTVL.

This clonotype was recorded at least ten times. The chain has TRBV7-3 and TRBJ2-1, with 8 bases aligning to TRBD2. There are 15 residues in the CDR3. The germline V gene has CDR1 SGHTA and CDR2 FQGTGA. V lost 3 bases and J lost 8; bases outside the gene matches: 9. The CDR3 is CASSFSGGANDEQFF. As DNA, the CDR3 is TGTGCCAGCAGCTTCTCCGGGGGGGCTAACGATGAGCAGTTCTTC. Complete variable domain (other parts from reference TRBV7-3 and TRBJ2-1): GAGVSQTPSNKVTEKGKYVELRCDPISGHTALYWYRQSLGQGPEFLIYFQGTGAADDSGLPNDRFFAVRPEGSVSTLKIQRTERGDSAVYLCASSFSGGANDEQFFGPGTRLTVL.

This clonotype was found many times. This CDR3 reads CASSLSSTPKNIQYF. The CDR3 DNA sequence: TGTGCCAGCAGTTTATCGTCGACCCCCAAAAACATTCAGTACTTC. V usage is TRBV28 and J usage is TRBJ2-4, with D unclear. The CDR3 covers 15 residues. Germline assignment: CDR1 MDHEN and CDR2 SYDVKM. The V gene lost 1 base and the J gene lost 2 bases, with 9 bases spanning the gap. The full variable domain, its missing parts supplied by reference TRBV28 and TRBJ2-4, is DVKVTQSSRYLVKRTGEKVFLECVQDMDHENMFWYRQDPGLGLRLIYFSYDVKMKEKGDIPEGYSVSREKKERFSLILESASTNQTSMYLCASSLSSTPKNIQYFGAGTRLSVL.

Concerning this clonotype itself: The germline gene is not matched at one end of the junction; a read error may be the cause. Here the CDR3 reads CASSFGGQPVMNTEAFF. CDR3 coding DNA: TGTGCTAGCAGCTTCGGGGGACAGCCCGTCATGAACACTGAAGCTTTCTTT. The chain has TRBV7-6 and TRBJ1-1, with 7 nucleotides matching TRBD1. CDR1 is SGHVS, CDR2 FNYEAQ, per germline. The CDR3 is 17 residues long.

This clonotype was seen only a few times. The CDR3 DNA follows: TGTGCCAGCAGTGAAAGGGGGCAGACCGGGGAGCTGTTTTTT. This gives the protein CASSERGQTGELFF. This chain links TRBV6-1 with TRBJ2-2; 7 bases agree with TRBD1. Germline values: CDR1 MNHNS, CDR2 SASEGT. The CDR3 sequence is 14 residues long. V lost 2 bases to trimming and J lost 5 bases; unmatched junction nucleotides: 2.

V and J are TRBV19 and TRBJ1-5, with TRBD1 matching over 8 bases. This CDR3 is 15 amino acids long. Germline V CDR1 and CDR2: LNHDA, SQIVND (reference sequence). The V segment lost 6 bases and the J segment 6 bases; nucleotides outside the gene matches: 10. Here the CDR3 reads CASSSLGTGSQPQHF. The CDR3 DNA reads TGTGCCAGTAGCTCCCTCGGGACAGGTAGTCAGCCCCAGCATTTT.

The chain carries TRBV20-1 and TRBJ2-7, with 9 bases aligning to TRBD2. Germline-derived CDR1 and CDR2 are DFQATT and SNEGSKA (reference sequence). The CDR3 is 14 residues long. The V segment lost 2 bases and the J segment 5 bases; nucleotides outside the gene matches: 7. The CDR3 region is CSARKAGGPHEQYF. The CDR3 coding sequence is TGCAGTGCTAGAAAGGCGGGAGGGCCCCACGAGCAGTACTTC.

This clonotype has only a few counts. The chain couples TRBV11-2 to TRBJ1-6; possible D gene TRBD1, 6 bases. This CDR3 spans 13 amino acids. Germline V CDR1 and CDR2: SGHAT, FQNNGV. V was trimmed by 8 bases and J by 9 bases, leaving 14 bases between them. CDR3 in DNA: TGTGCCAGCCATCCCGGAGGGGGTTCACCCCTCCACTTT. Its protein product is CASHPGGGSPLHF.

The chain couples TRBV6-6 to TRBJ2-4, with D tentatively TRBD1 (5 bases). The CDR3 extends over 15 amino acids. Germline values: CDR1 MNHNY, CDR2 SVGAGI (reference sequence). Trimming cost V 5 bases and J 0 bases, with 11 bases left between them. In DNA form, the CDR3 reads TGTGCCAGCAGTGCGGACACCACAGCCAAAAACATTCAGTACTTC. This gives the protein CASSADTTAKNIQYF.

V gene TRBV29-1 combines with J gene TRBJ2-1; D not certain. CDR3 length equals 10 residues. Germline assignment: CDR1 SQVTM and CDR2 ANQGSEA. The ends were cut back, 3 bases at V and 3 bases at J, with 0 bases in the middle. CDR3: CSVDYNEQFF. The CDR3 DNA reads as TGCAGCGTTGACTACAATGAGCAGTTCTTC.

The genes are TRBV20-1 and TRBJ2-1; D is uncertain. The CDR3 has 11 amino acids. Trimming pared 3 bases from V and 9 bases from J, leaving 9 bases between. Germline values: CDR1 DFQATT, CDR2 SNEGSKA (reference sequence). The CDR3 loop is CSASRGSEQFF. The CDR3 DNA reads TGCAGTGCTAGTCGAGGAAGTGAGCAGTTCTTC.

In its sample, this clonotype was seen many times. The CDR3 reads CASSLFPGPGAEAFF. CDR3 in DNA: TGTGCCAGCAGTTTATTCCCGGGTCCGGGCGCTGAAGCTTTCTTT. The V and J genes are TRBV12-3 or TRBV12-4 and TRBJ1-1; no definite D call. The CDR3 runs 15 residues. V was trimmed by 2 bases and J by 6 bases, leaving 16 bases between them.

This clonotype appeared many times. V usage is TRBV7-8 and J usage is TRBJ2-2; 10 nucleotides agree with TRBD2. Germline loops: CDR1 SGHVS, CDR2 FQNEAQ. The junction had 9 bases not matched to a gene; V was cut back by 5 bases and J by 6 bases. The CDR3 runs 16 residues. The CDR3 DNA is TGTGCCAGCAGCGCCCAACTAGCGGGACAGGCCGGGGAGCTGTTTTTT. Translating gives CASSAQLAGQAGELFF.